Below are 3 T cell receptor beta chains sequenced from a single sample in a study of follicular helper T cells after annual influenza vaccination. This table comes from immunoSEQ multiplex PCR, and its TCRdb copy is limited to in-frame clones, with some not included. In the table there are around 6,400 clones, 70% to 90% of which are singletons. Noted time point: 2015-2016 season, 7 days after influenza vaccination. The source material was CXCR5+ CD38- circulating T follicular helper cells from blood, sampled 7 days after influenza vaccination. The subset was: circulating Tfh, non-naive CD4+CXCR5+PD-1+ (ICOS+CD38+ or ICOS-CD38-). These receptors originate from an adult who received the influenza vaccine.

V is TRBV21-1 and J is TRBJ2-7; the table assigns TRBD2, which was not confirmed against the DNA. TRBV21-1 is labeled a pseudogene. The CDR3 has 20 residues. CDR3 in amino acids: CASSKEALAGGRAFSYEQYV. The CDR3 bases are TGTGCCAGCAGCAAAGAGGCCCTGGCTGGCGGGAGGGCCTTCTCCTACGAGCAGTACGTC.

DNA of the CDR3: TGTGCCAGCAGTTTCAGCGGGCCCAGGAATACGCAGTATTTT. Protein product: CASSFSGPRNTQYF. The chain uses TRBV28 and TRBJ2-3; possibly TRBD2 for D (6 bases). Per the germline V gene, CDR1 is MDHEN and CDR2 is SYDVKM. The CDR3 is made up of 14 amino acids. Trimming cost V 3 bases and J 7 bases, with 14 bases left between them. The full variable domain, in which reference TRBV28 and TRBJ2-3 provide the parts outside the CDR3, is DVKVTQSSRYLVKRTGEKVFLECVQDMDHENMFWYRQDPGLGLRLIYFSYDVKMKEKGDIPEGYSVSREKKERFSLILESASTNQTSMYLCASSFSGPRNTQYFGPGTRLTVL.

V is TRBV7-8 and J is TRBJ1-2; 10 bases are a match to TRBD1. V gave up 6 bases and J gave up 6 bases; unmatched junction bases: 13. In germline, CDR1 is SGHVS, CDR2 FQNEAQ. The CDR3 length is 16 residues. In nucleotides, the CDR3 is TGTGCCAGCAGTTTAACGTACAGACAGGGGGCCCATGGCTACACCTTC. Residues: CASSLTYRQGAHGYTF.